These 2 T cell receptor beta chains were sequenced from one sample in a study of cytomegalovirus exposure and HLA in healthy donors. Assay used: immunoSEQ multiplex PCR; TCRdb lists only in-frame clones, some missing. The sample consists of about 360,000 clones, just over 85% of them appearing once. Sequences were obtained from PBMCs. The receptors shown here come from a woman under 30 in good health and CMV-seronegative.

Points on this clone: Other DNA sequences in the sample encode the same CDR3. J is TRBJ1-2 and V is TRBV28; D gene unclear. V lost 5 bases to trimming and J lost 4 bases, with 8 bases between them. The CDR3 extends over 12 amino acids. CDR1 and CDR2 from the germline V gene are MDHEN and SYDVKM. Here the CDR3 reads CASSQHPYGYTF. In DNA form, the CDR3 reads TGTGCCAGCAGTCAACACCCCTATGGCTACACCTTC.

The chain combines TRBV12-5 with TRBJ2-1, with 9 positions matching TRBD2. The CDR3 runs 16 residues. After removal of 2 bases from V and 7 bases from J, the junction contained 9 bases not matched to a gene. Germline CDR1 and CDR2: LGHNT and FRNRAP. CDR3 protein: CASGLNPSGVGNEQFF. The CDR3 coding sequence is TGTGCTAGTGGTTTGAATCCTAGCGGGGTGGGTAATGAGCAGTTCTTC.